What follows describes a single T cell receptor beta chain. This clonotype was seen at least ten times. Its recognized antigen is unknown. It has no much larger one-base neighbor in the sample; base qualities were not kept. TCR beta CDR3 regions were amplified from RNA transcripts. A first-round RT-PCR of the TCR CDR3 used the HTBI primer set with the Qiagen OneStep RT-PCR kit. Libraries were constructed in a second round of multiplex PCR, after which size selection and purification were performed. The libraries were sequenced on an Illumina HiSeq2000 using paired-end 100 bp reads. The authors' pipeline ran thus. Raw data were processed with SOAPnuke, discarding reads with adapters, uncalled bases, mean Phred below 15, or no exact constant-primer or identifier match. High-quality paired reads were merged with COPE v1.2.5, and unique nucleotide sequences were defined as clonotypes. MiTCR v1.1 was used to align the clonotypes against IMGT TRBV, TRBD and TRBJ reference segments. The analysis was restricted to V-J combinations with a frequency above 0.0001, which together covered just over 99% of the repertoires. A TCS score was defined as the ratio of F50 (clonal expansion) to E x V (chaos), with BLOSUM62-based TCRdist applied between CDR3 peptides within each V-J. Welch's t-statistics and random forest reduced fewer than 600 V-J features to roughly 13, which were used in a naive Bayes classifier (R e1071). TCRdb cleaned the public reads at Q25 with fastp, built clones with MiXCR and kept in-frame beta chains. For every CDR3 protein sequence, its rows merge into one entry that carries the most common genes and DNA. The V and J calls come from TCRdb's annotation, not from the publication. Across this sample there are more than 450,000 distinct CDR3 sequences, with 15% to 20% seen only once. Jointly, the top ten make up about 45% of the sample.

The data were obtained in a study of T cells in Graves' hyperthyroidism and ophthalmopathy (dated by TCRdb to the late 2010s). Background on the whole study: Peripheral blood samples were taken at the time of initial diagnosis, prior to any treatment. TCR Vbeta CDR3 sequencing of 130 to 150 peripheral blood samples (approximately 44 ophthalmopathy, roughly 74 hyperthyroidism and approximately 17 progressor patients) is reported in the paper. After blood sampling, hyperthyroidism patients were treated with methimazole at a starting dose of 30 mg daily, and ophthalmopathy patients were treated with high-dose intravenous methylprednisolone. A discovery cohort of roughly 96 patients, about 44 with Graves' ophthalmopathy and 55 to 65 with stable Graves' hyperthyroidism, was used to find distinguishing TCR V-J signatures. The 100 discovery patients were randomly split 7:3 into training and test sets. Prospective prediction of ophthalmopathy was tested in an independent validation cohort of fewer than 20 hyperthyroidism patients and 15 to 17 patients who later progressed to ophthalmopathy. Thyroid tissue and blood T-cell repertoires from about six Graves' hyperthyroidism patients were also compared in the study.

What the research found in general, with its limitations: In cross-validation, a model built on a 13 V-J signature told ophthalmopathy apart from stable hyperthyroidism with under 90% sensitivity and roughly 81% specificity, and in testing the same model reached 80%/75%. Most expanded thyroid clonotypes (frequency above 0.001) were also found in blood, which suggests that blood repertoires may mirror thyroid immune responses. In validation, the model predicted progression to ophthalmopathy with 60% to 71% sensitivity and 72% to 85% specificity, a median of 6.5 months before onset. Sample size was not statistically predetermined, and blinding of investigators to group allocation was not performed.

For CDR1 and CDR2, the germline V gene lists SGHTA and FQGNSA. The CDR3 has 16 amino acids, counting the end cysteine and phenylalanine. Only the CDR3 DNA is retained, 48 bases long and in frame from the first base. V drops 1 base and J drops 1 base, leaving 10 bases in between. Ophthalmopathy patients had moderately to severely active disease, with a Clinical Activity Score of 3 or more, a NOSPECS grade of 4 or more, and a disease duration of less than 3 months. The study excluded patients with uncontrolled infections, other autoimmune diseases, pregnancy or lactation. Diagnoses relied on clinical symptoms, serum thyroxine and TRAb, thyroid ultrasound and orbital computed tomography. PBMCs were isolated from more than 9 ml of fresh peripheral blood by Ficoll-Paque density gradient centrifugation. Trizol reagent was used to extract total RNA, and RNA quality was then checked on an Agilent 2100 Bioanalyzer.

This TCR was recovered from a man between 35 and 55 years old with Graves' ophthalmopathy. Material for sequencing was blood. Recombination joined TRBV7-2 with TRBJ2-2; TRBD1 could be the D gene, as 6 bases match. The DNA reads as follows: TGTGCCAGCAGCTTAGTTCCCAGGGGGAACACCGGGGAGCTGTTTTTT. Its coded protein is CASSLVPRGNTGELFF.